One and the same sample provided the 2 T cell receptor beta chains below, sequenced in a study of blood T cell repertoires in COVID-19. Repertoires were generated with immunoSEQ multiplex PCR, while TCRdb's copy carries only in-frame clones and drops some. The sample holds 160,000 or so clones; around 85% are singletons and the top ten take roughly 9.6%. The sequenced material came from peripheral blood. The receptors originated from a man aged 55-75 years with active or convalescent COVID-19.

The rearrangement uses TRBV6-2 or TRBV6-3 and TRBJ1-6; no clear D gene. Germline V gene lookup returns CDR1 MNHEY and CDR2 SVGEGT. CDR3 length: 14 residues. Trimming shortened V by 0 bases and J by 8 bases, and 8 bases separated the two germline ends. The CDR3 is CASSYSISDSPLHF. The CDR3 DNA sequence: TGTGCCAGCAGTTACTCGATCTCGGATTCACCCCTCCACTTT.

This sequence joins TRBV5-5 and TRBJ1-5; D possibly corresponds to TRBD1 (6 bases). The germline V gene encodes CDR1 SGHKS and CDR2 YYEKEE (reference sequence). The CDR3 totals 14 residues. The ends were cut back, 4 bases at V and 3 bases at J, with 11 bases in the middle. This CDR3 is CASSRTGHNQPQHF. CDR3 in DNA: TGTGCCAGCAGCCGTACGGGACACAATCAGCCCCAGCATTTT.